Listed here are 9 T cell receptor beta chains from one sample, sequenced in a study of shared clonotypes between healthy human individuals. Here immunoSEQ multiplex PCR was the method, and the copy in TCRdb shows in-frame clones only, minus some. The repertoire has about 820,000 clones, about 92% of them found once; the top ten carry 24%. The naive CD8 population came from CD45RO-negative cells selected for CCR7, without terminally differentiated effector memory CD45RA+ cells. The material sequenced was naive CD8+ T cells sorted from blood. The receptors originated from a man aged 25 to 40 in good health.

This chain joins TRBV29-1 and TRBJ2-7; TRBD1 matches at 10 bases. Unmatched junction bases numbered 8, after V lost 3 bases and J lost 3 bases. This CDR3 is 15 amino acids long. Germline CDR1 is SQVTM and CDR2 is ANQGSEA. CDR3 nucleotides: TGCAGCGTTGACCTCGGACAGGGGGGTTTCTACGAGCAGTACTTC. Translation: CSVDLGQGGFYEQYF.

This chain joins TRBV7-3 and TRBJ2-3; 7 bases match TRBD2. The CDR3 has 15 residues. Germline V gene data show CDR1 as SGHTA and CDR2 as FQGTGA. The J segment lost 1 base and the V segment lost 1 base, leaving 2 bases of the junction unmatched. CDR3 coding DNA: TGTGCCAGCAGCTTAAGCGGGAGCGGCACAGATACGCAGTATTTT. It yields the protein CASSLSGSGTDTQYF.

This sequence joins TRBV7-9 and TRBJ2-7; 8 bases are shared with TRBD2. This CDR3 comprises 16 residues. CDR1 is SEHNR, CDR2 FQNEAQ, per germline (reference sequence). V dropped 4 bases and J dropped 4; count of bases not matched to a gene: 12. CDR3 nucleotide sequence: TGTGCCAGCAGCTCGGACCGACTAGCGAGGGGATACGAGCAGTACTTC. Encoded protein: CASSSDRLARGYEQYF.

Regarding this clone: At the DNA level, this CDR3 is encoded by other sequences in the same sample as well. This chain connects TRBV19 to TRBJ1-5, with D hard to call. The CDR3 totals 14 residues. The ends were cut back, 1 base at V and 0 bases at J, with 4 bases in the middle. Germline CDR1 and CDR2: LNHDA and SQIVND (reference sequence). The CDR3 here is CASSIGYSNQPQHF. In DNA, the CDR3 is TGTGCCAGTAGTATAGGTTATAGCAATCAGCCCCAGCATTTT. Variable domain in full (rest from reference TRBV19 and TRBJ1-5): DGGITQSPKYLFRKEGQNVTLSCEQNLNHDAMYWYRQDPGQGLRLIYYSQIVNDFQKGDIAEGYSVSREKKESFPLTVTSAQKNPTAFYLCASSIGYSNQPQHFGDGTRLSIL.

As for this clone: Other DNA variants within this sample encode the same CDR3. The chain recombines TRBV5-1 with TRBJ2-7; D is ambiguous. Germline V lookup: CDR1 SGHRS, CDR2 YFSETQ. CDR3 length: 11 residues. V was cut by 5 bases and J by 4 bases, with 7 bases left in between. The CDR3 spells CASSLGYEQYF. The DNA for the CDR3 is TGCGCCAGCAGTTTAGGGTACGAGCAGTACTTC. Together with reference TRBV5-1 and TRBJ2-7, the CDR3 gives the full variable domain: KAGVTQTPRYLIKTRGQQVTLSCSPISGHRSVSWYQQTPGQGLQFLFEYFSETQRNKGNFPGRFSGRQFSNSRSEMNVSTLELGDSALYLCASSLGYEQYFGPGTRLTVT.

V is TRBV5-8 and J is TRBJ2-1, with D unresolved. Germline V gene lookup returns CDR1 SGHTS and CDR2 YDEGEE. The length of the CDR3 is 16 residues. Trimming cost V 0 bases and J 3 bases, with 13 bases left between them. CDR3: CASSLVGRPNYNEQFF. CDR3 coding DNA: TGTGCCAGCAGCTTGGTGGGCAGACCCAACTACAATGAGCAGTTCTTC. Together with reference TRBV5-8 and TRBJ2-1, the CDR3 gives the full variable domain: EAGVTQSPTHLIKTRGQQATLRCSPISGHTSVYWYQQALGLGLQFLLWYDEGEERNRGNFPPRFSGRQFPNYSSELNVNALELEDSALYLCASSLVGRPNYNEQFFGPGTRLTVL.

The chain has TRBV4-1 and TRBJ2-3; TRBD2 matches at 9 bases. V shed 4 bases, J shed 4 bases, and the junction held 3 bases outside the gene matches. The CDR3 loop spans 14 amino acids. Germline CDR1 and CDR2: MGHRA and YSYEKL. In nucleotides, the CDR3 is TGCGCCAGCAGCCCACTAGCGGGTGCAGATACGCAGTATTTT. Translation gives CASSPLAGADTQYF.

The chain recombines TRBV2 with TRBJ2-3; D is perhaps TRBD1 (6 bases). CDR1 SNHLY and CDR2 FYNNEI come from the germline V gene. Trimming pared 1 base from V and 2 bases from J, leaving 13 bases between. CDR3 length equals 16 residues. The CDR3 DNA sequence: TGTGCCAGCAGTGAAGAGGACAGTAGATTCACAGATACGCAGTATTTT. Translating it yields CASSEEDSRFTDTQYF. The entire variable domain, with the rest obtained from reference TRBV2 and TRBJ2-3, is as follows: EPEVTQTPSHQVTQMGQEVILRCVPISNHLYFYWYRQILGQKVEFLVSFYNNEISEKSEIFDDQFSVERPDGSNFTLKIRSTKLEDSAMYFCASSEEDSRFTDTQYFGPGTRLTVL.

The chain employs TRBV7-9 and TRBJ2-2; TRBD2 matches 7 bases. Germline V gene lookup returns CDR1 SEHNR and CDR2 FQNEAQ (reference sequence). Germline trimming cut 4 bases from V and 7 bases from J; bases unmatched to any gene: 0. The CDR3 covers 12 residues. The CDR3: CASSSSGGELFF. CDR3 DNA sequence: TGTGCCAGCAGCTCTAGCGGCGGGGAGCTGTTTTTT.